A selection of T cell receptor beta chains follows, all from one sample in a study of OX40 agonist ivuxolimab in advanced cancers. Repertoires were generated with immunoSEQ multiplex PCR, while TCRdb's copy carries only in-frame clones and drops some. Among tens of thousands of clones listed, 80% to 90% were seen once. This specimen was CD4+ or CD8+ T cells sorted from blood, taken in a trial of the OX40 agonist ivuxolimab. The receptors were gathered from an adult with an advanced solid tumor such as melanoma, head and neck, liver or kidney cancer. Each CDR3 is given with its conserved first and last residue. A D gene is named only where the DNA matches it firmly. Only some rows state a clone size, as once, few, many or a class for expanded clones.

d_call: TRBD1; v_call: TRBV11-2; j_call: TRBJ1-5; clone_size: .; cdr3_nt: TGTGCCAGCAGCGAGGGGGCAGTGGGAAGCAATCAGCCCCAGCATTTT; cdr3_aa: CASSEGAVGSNQPQHF
d_call: .; v_call: TRBV6-1; j_call: TRBJ2-7; clone_size: .; cdr3_nt: TGTGCCAGCAGTGAAGGCGGCAGGGGTTTTGGCGAGCAGTACTTC; cdr3_aa: CASSEGGRGFGEQYF
d_call: .; v_call: TRBV7-8; j_call: TRBJ1-4; clone_size: .; cdr3_nt: TGTGCCAGCAGCTTGAGGGCAGGACACAATGAAAAACTGTTTTTT; cdr3_aa: CASSLRAGHNEKLFF
d_call: .; v_call: TRBV9; j_call: TRBJ2-3; clone_size: .; cdr3_nt: TGTGCCAGCAGTTTGGGGGCATCTTCAGATACGCAGTATTTT; cdr3_aa: CASSLGASSDTQYF
d_call: TRBD1; v_call: TRBV18; j_call: TRBJ2-7; clone_size: .; cdr3_nt: TGTGCCAGCTCACCACGGACAGGAGACTCCTACGAGCAGTACTTC; cdr3_aa: CASSPRTGDSYEQYF
d_call: .; v_call: TRBV2; j_call: TRBJ2-5; clone_size: .; cdr3_nt: TGTGCCAGCAGTGAAAGGGGTGTGGGGTCAGTGACCCAGTACTTC; cdr3_aa: CASSERGVGSVTQYF
d_call: TRBD2; v_call: TRBV6-1; j_call: TRBJ2-1; clone_size: .; cdr3_nt: TGTGCCACCGGACTAGCGGGGACGTACAATGAGCAGTTCTTC; cdr3_aa: CATGLAGTYNEQFF
d_call: .; v_call: TRBV6-6; j_call: TRBJ1-5; clone_size: .; cdr3_nt: TGTGCCAGCCGATTTGGGGGGGCTATTCAAGCCCAGCATTTT; cdr3_aa: CASRFGGAIQAQHF
d_call: .; v_call: TRBV29-1; j_call: TRBJ1-3; clone_size: .; cdr3_nt: TGCAGCGTTGTTCTGCCGAGCTCTGGAAACACCATATATTTT; cdr3_aa: CSVVLPSSGNTIYF
d_call: .; v_call: TRBV18; j_call: TRBJ1-3; clone_size: .; cdr3_nt: TGTGCCAGCTCAAACCAGGGAGCTGGAAACACCATATATTTT; cdr3_aa: CASSNQGAGNTIYF
d_call: .; v_call: TRBV30; j_call: TRBJ2-3; clone_size: .; cdr3_nt: TGTGCCTGGAGTTCCCCTGGGGGATACACAGATACGCAGTATTTT; cdr3_aa: CAWSSPGGYTDTQYF
d_call: TRBD1; v_call: TRBV5-3; j_call: TRBJ1-1; clone_size: few; cdr3_nt: TGTGCCAGAAGCTTTGGGACAGGGGGAACTAACACTGAAGCTTTCTTT; cdr3_aa: CARSFGTGGTNTEAFF
d_call: .; v_call: TRBV2; j_call: TRBJ1-3; clone_size: .; cdr3_nt: TGTGCCAGCCGGGGACTCTTGCAGGGAAACACCATATATTTT; cdr3_aa: CASRGLLQGNTIYF
d_call: .; v_call: TRBV6-1; j_call: TRBJ2-7; clone_size: .; cdr3_nt: TGTGCCAGCAGTACCCCCAGGGAGCAGTACTTC; cdr3_aa: CASSTPREQYF
d_call: TRBD1; v_call: TRBV5-1; j_call: TRBJ1-6; clone_size: .; cdr3_nt: TGCGCCAGCAGCTTGGAGGGACAGCTGCGGTCCTATGGTAATTCACCCCTCCACTTT; cdr3_aa: CASSLEGQLRSYGNSPLHF
d_call: TRBD1; v_call: TRBV7-2; j_call: TRBJ2-7; clone_size: .; cdr3_nt: TGTGCCAGCAGCCCCCGGGGACAGGGGGGCAACGAGCAGTACTTC; cdr3_aa: CASSPRGQGGNEQYF
d_call: .; v_call: TRBV19; j_call: TRBJ2-1; clone_size: .; cdr3_nt: TGTGCCAGTAACCCGGGGCAGAGGGGAGATGAGCAGTTCTTC; cdr3_aa: CASNPGQRGDEQFF
d_call: TRBD2; v_call: TRBV7-3; j_call: TRBJ2-2; clone_size: .; cdr3_nt: TGTGCCAGCTCTAGGGAGGGCGGGACGAACACCGGGGAGCTGTTTTTT; cdr3_aa: CASSREGGTNTGELFF
d_call: .; v_call: TRBV5-5; j_call: TRBJ1-3; clone_size: .; cdr3_nt: TGTGCCAGCAGCCAGACAGAATCTGGAAACACCATATATTTT; cdr3_aa: CASSQTESGNTIYF
d_call: .; v_call: TRBV5-5; j_call: TRBJ1-2; clone_size: .; cdr3_nt: TGTGCCAGCAGCTTAGATACCGGGACACTCTATGGCTACACCTTC; cdr3_aa: CASSLDTGTLYGYTF
d_call: TRBD1; v_call: TRBV7-8; j_call: TRBJ1-1; clone_size: .; cdr3_nt: TGTGCCAGCAGCTTAGCGCATCTCCCAGGGGGCACTGAAGCTTTCTTT; cdr3_aa: CASSLAHLPGGTEAFF
d_call: .; v_call: TRBV6-5; j_call: TRBJ2-2; clone_size: .; cdr3_nt: TGTGCCAGCAGTTACTCGACAGGCGTTTCTACCGGGGAGCTGTTTTTT; cdr3_aa: CASSYSTGVSTGELFF
d_call: .; v_call: TRBV2; j_call: TRBJ2-5; clone_size: .; cdr3_nt: TGTGCCAGCAGTGAAGGGTTGGCCCTACAAGAGACCCAGTACTTC; cdr3_aa: CASSEGLALQETQYF
d_call: .; v_call: TRBV7-9; j_call: TRBJ1-1; clone_size: .; cdr3_nt: TGTGCCAGCAGCTTATCCTTTCCCGCTGAAGCTTTCTTT; cdr3_aa: CASSLSFPAEAFF
d_call: TRBD1; v_call: TRBV30; j_call: TRBJ1-4; clone_size: .; cdr3_nt: TGTGCCTGGAGCCTCGACAGGGTGCGAGTTGAAAAACTGTTTTTT; cdr3_aa: CAWSLDRVRVEKLFF
d_call: TRBD1; v_call: TRBV10-1; j_call: TRBJ2-5; clone_size: .; cdr3_nt: TGCGCCAGCGGGGACAGCGTAGAGACCCAGTACTTC; cdr3_aa: CASGDSVETQYF
d_call: TRBD2; v_call: TRBV7-2; j_call: TRBJ2-1; clone_size: .; cdr3_nt: TGTGCCAGCAGCTTAGGACTAGCGGGGAGTGAGCAGTTCTTC; cdr3_aa: CASSLGLAGSEQFF
d_call: .; v_call: TRBV15; j_call: TRBJ1-3; clone_size: .; cdr3_nt: TGTGCCACCAGCAGAGGCAGGGGTTCCTCTGGAAACACCATATATTTT; cdr3_aa: CATSRGRGSSGNTIYF
d_call: .; v_call: TRBV11-3; j_call: TRBJ1-1; clone_size: once; cdr3_nt: TGTGCCAGCAGCTTAACCGGGACGAGGGGAGCTTTCTTT; cdr3_aa: CASSLTGTRGAFF
d_call: .; v_call: TRBV5-1; j_call: TRBJ1-6; clone_size: once; cdr3_nt: TGCGCCAGCAGCACCTACGGGGGTTCACCCCTCCACTTT; cdr3_aa: CASSTYGGSPLHF
d_call: .; v_call: TRBV10-2; j_call: TRBJ1-5; clone_size: .; cdr3_nt: TGCGCCAGCAGGGATGACAGCGTACAGCCCCAGCATTTT; cdr3_aa: CASRDDSVQPQHF
d_call: .; v_call: TRBV19; j_call: TRBJ1-3; clone_size: .; cdr3_nt: TGTGCCAGTAGCCTGGTGGACGGACGCTCTGGAAACACCATATATTTT; cdr3_aa: CASSLVDGRSGNTIYF
d_call: .; v_call: TRBV7-6; j_call: TRBJ1-3; clone_size: once; cdr3_nt: TGTGCCAGCAGCTTAGACAGCTCTGGAAACACCATATATTTT; cdr3_aa: CASSLDSSGNTIYF
d_call: .; v_call: TRBV19; j_call: TRBJ2-1; clone_size: .; cdr3_nt: TGTGCCAGTAGTATAGAATGGGTGGCCTACAATGAGCAGTTCTTC; cdr3_aa: CASSIEWVAYNEQFF
d_call: TRBD2; v_call: TRBV2; j_call: TRBJ2-5; clone_size: .; cdr3_nt: TGTGCCAGCAAGGATACTAGCGGCGAAGAGACCCAGTACTTC; cdr3_aa: CASKDTSGEETQYF
d_call: .; v_call: TRBV7-7; j_call: TRBJ2-1; clone_size: .; cdr3_nt: TGTGCTAGCAGCCGGGACCAGCAACATGAGCAGTTCTTC; cdr3_aa: CASSRDQQHEQFF
d_call: TRBD1; v_call: TRBV19; j_call: TRBJ1-4; clone_size: .; cdr3_nt: TGTGCCAGTAGTACCAATACCCCGGGACAGGGGGGGGAAAAACTGTTTTTT; cdr3_aa: CASSTNTPGQGGEKLFF
d_call: TRBD1; v_call: TRBV11-3; j_call: TRBJ2-7; clone_size: once; cdr3_nt: TGTGCCAGCAGCCAGGGACAGGAATACGAGCAGTACTTC; cdr3_aa: CASSQGQEYEQYF
d_call: .; v_call: TRBV7-8; j_call: TRBJ2-7; clone_size: .; cdr3_nt: TGTGCCAGCAGCTCCTCCTCCTACGAGCAGTACTTC; cdr3_aa: CASSSSSYEQYF
d_call: .; v_call: TRBV4-2; j_call: TRBJ2-2; clone_size: .; cdr3_nt: TGTGCCAGCAGCCGCGGGGACAAGAACACCGGGGAGCTGTTTTTT; cdr3_aa: CASSRGDKNTGELFF
d_call: TRBD2; v_call: TRBV5-4; j_call: TRBJ2-3; clone_size: .; cdr3_nt: TGTGCCAGCAGCTTGCGACTAGCCTCGGATACGCAGTATTTT; cdr3_aa: CASSLRLASDTQYF
d_call: .; v_call: TRBV7-8; j_call: TRBJ1-1; clone_size: once; cdr3_nt: TGTGCCAGCAGCTTAGCAGATCCCGGGGTGATCACTGAAGCTTTCTTT; cdr3_aa: CASSLADPGVITEAFF
d_call: .; v_call: TRBV30; j_call: TRBJ2-6; clone_size: .; cdr3_nt: TGTGCCTGGAACCCCTCTGGGGCCAACGTCCTGACTTTC; cdr3_aa: CAWNPSGANVLTF
d_call: .; v_call: TRBV7-2; j_call: TRBJ1-1; clone_size: .; cdr3_nt: TGTGCCAGCAGCTCAACAGGTAACACTGAAGCTTTCTTT; cdr3_aa: CASSSTGNTEAFF
d_call: .; v_call: TRBV29-1; j_call: TRBJ2-3; clone_size: .; cdr3_nt: TGCAGCGTTAAAAGACAGGACACGCAGTATTTT; cdr3_aa: CSVKRQDTQYF
d_call: .; v_call: TRBV5-8; j_call: TRBJ1-1; clone_size: .; cdr3_nt: TGTGCCAGCAGCTTCTTTACAGGGCCTCAAATAGCTTTCTTT; cdr3_aa: CASSFFTGPQIAFF
d_call: TRBD2; v_call: TRBV2; j_call: TRBJ2-1; clone_size: few; cdr3_nt: TGTGCCAGCACTCCCGGGACTAGCGGCCACAATGAGCAGTTCTTC; cdr3_aa: CASTPGTSGHNEQFF
d_call: .; v_call: TRBV19; j_call: TRBJ2-1; clone_size: once; cdr3_nt: TGTGCCAGTAGTATTAGGCAAGGACAGACACAGGGAGAGCAGTTCTTC; cdr3_aa: CASSIRQGQTQGEQFF
d_call: .; v_call: TRBV6-5; j_call: TRBJ1-1; clone_size: .; cdr3_nt: TGTGCCAGCAGTTACGACGGGACGGTCACTGAAGCTTTCTTT; cdr3_aa: CASSYDGTVTEAFF